This T cell receptor (beta chain) was found in a study of T cell responses to AZD1222 COVID-19 vaccine. Study-wide findings and caveats: Donors in the cohort were predominantly white British and more often female, and clonal diversity was possibly underestimated. After the peak T cell response, and only then, were repertoires sampled.

Second doses at about 4 or about 12 weeks were pooled. Per germline, CDR1 SGHVS and CDR2 FQNEAQ. Trimming took 5 bases from V and 0 from J; bases not matched to a gene: 6. This CDR3 region has 16 residues. As concerns this clone: The antigen is undetermined.

TCRdb keeps only in-frame clones here, not all; method: immunoSEQ multiplex PCR. The sample includes fewer than 200,000 clones, roughly 85% seen only once; the top ten take 1.1%. This clonotype was obtained from an adult who received the AZD1222 COVID-19 vaccine. The V and J genes are TRBV7-8 and TRBJ1-2; 10 bases match TRBD1. The sample consisted of peripheral blood, taken 28 days after the second AZD1222 dose. CDR3 sequence (DNA): TGTGCCAGCAGCAACCAAGGACAGGGGGCTAACTATGGCTACACCTTC. It yields the protein CASSNQGQGANYGYTF.